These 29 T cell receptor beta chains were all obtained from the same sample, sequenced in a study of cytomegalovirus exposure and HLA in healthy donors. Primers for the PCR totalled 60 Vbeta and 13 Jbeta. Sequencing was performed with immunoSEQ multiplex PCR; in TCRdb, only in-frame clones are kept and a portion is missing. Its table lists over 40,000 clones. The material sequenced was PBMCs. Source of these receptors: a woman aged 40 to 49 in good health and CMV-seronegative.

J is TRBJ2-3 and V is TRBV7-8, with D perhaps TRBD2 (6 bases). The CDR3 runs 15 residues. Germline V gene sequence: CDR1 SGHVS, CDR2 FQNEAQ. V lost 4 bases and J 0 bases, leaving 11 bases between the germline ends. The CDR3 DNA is TGTGCCAGCAGCTGGCGGGGCCCTAGCACAGATACGCAGTATTTT. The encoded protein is CASSWRGPSTDTQYF.

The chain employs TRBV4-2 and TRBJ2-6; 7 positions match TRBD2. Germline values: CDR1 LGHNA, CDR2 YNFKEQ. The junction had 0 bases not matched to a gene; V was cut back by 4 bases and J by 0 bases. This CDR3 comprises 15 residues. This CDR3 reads CASSRTSSGANVLTF. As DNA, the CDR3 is TGTGCCAGCAGCCGGACTAGCTCTGGGGCCAACGTCCTGACTTTC.

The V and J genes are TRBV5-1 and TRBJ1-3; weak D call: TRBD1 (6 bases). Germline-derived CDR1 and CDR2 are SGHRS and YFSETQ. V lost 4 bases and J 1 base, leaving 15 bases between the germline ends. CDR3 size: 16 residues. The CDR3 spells CASSPNSGTSGNTIYF. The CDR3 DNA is TGCGCCAGCAGCCCCAACTCCGGGACATCTGGAAACACCATATATTTT.

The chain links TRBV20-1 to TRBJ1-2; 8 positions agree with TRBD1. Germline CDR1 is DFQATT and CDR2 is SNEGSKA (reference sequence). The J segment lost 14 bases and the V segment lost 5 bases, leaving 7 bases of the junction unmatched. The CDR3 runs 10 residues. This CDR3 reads CSAPDRGKTF. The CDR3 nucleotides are TGCAGTGCTCCCGACAGGGGAAAAACCTTC.

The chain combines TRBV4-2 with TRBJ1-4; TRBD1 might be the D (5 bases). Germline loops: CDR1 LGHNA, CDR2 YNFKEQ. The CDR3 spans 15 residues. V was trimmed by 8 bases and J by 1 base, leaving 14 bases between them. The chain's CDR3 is CASRKGGGTNEKLFF. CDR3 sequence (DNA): TGTGCCAGCCGGAAAGGCGGGGGAACTAATGAAAAACTGTTTTTT.

This CDR3 reads CASSLQGGPYEQYF. For the CDR3, the DNA is TGTGCCAGCAGCTTGCAGGGGGGCCCTTACGAGCAGTACTTC. V usage is TRBV11-3 and J usage is TRBJ2-7; TRBD1 might be the D (7 bases). The CDR3 is made up of 14 amino acids. The germline V and J ends were trimmed by 3 bases and 4 bases, with 13 bases remaining between them. Germline V lookup: CDR1 SGHNT, CDR2 YENEEA.

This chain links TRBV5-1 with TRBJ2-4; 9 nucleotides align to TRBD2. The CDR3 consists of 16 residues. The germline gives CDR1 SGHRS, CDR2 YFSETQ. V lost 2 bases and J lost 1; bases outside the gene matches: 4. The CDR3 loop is CASSFSGSEAKNIQYF. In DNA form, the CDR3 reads TGCGCCAGCAGCTTTAGCGGGAGTGAGGCCAAAAACATTCAGTACTTC.

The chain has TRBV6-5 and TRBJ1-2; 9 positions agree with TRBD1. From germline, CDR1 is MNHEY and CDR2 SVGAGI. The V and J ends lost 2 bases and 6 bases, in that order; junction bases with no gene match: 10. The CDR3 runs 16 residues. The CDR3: CASSYGRGTGGDGYTF. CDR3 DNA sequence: TGTGCCAGCAGTTACGGGAGGGGAACAGGGGGCGATGGCTACACCTTC.

The CDR3 reads CASSSTGTVYGYTF. The CDR3 coding sequence is TGTGCCAGCAGCTCAACCGGGACAGTTTATGGCTACACCTTC. The genes are TRBV7-8 and TRBJ1-2, with 7 bases matching TRBD1. The CDR3 spans 14 residues. Germline V gene sequence: CDR1 SGHVS, CDR2 FQNEAQ. V was clipped by 4 bases and J by 5 bases; unmatched bases: 7.

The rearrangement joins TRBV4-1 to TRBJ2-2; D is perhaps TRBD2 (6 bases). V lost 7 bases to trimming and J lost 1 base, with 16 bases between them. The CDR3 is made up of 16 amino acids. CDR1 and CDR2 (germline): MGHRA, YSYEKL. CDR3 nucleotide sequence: TGCGCCAGCACCCACCCGAGACTAGGGAACACCGGGGAGCTGTTTTTT. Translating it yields CASTHPRLGNTGELFF.

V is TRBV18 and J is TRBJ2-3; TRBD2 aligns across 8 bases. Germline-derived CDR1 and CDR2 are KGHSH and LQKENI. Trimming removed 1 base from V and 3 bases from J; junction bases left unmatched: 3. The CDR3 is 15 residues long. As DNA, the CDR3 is TGTGCCAGCTCACCACGTAGCGGGGTGACAGATACGCAGTATTTT. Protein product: CASSPRSGVTDTQYF.

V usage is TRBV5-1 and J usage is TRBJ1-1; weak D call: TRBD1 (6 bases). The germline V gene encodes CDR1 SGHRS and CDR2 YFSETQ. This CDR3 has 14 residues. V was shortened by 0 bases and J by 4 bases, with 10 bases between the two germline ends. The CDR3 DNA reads TGCGCCAGCAGCTTGGGGGGGGGCAGCACTGAAGCTTTCTTT. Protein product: CASSLGGGSTEAFF.

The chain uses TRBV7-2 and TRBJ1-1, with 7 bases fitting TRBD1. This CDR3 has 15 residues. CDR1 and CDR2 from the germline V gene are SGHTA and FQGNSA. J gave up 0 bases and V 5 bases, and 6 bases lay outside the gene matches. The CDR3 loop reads CASSPQGGMNTEAFF. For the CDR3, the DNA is TGTGCCAGCAGCCCCCAGGGGGGCATGAACACTGAAGCTTTCTTT.

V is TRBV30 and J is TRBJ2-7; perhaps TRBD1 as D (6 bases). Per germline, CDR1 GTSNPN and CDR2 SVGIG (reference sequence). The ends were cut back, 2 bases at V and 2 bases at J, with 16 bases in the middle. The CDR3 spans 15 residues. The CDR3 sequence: CAWSRFGTSTYEQYF. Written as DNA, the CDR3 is TGTGCCTGGAGTAGATTCGGGACAAGCACCTACGAGCAGTACTTC.

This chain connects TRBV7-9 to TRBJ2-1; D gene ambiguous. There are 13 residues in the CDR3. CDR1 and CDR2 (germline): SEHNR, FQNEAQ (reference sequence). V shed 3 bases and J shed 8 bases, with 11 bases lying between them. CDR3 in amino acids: CASSFLGQYEQFF. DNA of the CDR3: TGTGCCAGCAGCTTCCTTGGCCAGTATGAGCAGTTCTTC.

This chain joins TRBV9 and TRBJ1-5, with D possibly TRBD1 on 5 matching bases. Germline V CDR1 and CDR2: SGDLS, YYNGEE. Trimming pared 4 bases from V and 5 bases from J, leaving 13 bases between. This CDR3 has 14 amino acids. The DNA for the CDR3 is TGTGCCAGCAGCCTAAACGTAGGGGATCAGCCCCAGCATTTT. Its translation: CASSLNVGDQPQHF.

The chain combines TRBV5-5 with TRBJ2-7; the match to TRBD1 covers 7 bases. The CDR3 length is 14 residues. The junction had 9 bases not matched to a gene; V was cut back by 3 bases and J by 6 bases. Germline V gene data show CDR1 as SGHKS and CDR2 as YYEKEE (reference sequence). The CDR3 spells CASSSGTVGSEQYF. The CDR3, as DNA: TGTGCCAGCAGCTCCGGGACAGTGGGGAGCGAGCAGTACTTC.

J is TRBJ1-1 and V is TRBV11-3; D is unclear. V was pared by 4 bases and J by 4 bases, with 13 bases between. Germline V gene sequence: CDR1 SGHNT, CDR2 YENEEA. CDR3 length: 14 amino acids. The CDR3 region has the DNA TGTGCCAGCAGCTCCTTGGGCCTTGGCACTGAAGCTTTCTTT. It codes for CASSSLGLGTEAFF.

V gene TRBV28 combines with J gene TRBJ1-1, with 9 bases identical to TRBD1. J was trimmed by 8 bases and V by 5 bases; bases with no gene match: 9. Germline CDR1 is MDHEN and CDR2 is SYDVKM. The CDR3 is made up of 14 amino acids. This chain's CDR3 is CASSPRDRVSEAFF. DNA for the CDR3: TGTGCCAGCAGTCCTCGGGACAGGGTTTCGGAAGCTTTCTTT.

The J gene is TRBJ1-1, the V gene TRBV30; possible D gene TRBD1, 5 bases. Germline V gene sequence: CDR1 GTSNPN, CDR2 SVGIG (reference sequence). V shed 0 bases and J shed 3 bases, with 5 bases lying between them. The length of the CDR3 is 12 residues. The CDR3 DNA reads TGTGCCTGGAGTGTCAGGGACACTGAAGCTTTCTTT. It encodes CAWSVRDTEAFF.

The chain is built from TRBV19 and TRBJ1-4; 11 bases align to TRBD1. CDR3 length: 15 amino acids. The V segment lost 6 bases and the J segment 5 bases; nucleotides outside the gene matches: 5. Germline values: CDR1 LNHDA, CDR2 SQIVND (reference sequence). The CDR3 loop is CASRRGQGDNEKLFF. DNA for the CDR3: TGTGCCAGTAGGCGGGGACAGGGGGACAATGAAAAACTGTTTTTT.

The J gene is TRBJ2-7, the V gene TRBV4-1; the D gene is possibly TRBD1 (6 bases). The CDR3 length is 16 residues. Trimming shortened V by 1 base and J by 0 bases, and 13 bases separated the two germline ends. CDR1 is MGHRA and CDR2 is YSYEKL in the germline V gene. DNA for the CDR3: TGCGCCAGCAGCCAAGGAGGGGGAAGGAGCTCCTACGAGCAGTACTTC. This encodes CASSQGGGRSSYEQYF.

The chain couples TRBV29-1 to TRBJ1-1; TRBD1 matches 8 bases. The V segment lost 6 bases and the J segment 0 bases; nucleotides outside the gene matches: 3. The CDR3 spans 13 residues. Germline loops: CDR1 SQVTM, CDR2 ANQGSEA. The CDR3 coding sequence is TGCAGCGTAGGACAGGGCGTGAACACTGAAGCTTTCTTT. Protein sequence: CSVGQGVNTEAFF.

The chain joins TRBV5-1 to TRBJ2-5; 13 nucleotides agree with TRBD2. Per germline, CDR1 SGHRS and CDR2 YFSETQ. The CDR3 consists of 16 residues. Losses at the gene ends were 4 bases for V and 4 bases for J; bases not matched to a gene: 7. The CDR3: CASSSGWTSGGETQYF. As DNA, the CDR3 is TGCGCCAGCAGCAGTGGGTGGACTAGCGGGGGAGAGACCCAGTACTTC.

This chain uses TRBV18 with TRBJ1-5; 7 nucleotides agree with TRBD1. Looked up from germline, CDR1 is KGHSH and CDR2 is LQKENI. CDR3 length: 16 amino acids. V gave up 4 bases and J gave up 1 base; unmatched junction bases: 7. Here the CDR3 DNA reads TGTGCCAGCTCACGACCCCAACAGGGGAGCAATCAGCCCCAGCATTTT. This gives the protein CASSRPQQGSNQPQHF.

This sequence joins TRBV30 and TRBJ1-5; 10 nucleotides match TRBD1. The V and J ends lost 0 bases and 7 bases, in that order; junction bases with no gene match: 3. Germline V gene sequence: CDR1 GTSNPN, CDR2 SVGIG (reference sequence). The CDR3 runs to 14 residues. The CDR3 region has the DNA TGTGCCTGGAGTGTCGGGACAGGGGACCAGCCCCAGCATTTT. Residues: CAWSVGTGDQPQHF.

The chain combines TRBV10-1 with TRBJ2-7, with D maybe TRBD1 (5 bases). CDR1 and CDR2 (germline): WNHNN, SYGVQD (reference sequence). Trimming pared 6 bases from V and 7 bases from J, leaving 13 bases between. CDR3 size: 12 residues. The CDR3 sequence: CASSSPGQEQYF. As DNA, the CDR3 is TGCGCCAGCAGCTCCCCTGGACAAGAGCAGTACTTC.

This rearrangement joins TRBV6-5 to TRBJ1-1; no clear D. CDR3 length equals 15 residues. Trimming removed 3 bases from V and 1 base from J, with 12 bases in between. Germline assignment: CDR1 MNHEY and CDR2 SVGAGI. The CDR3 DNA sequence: TGTGCCAGCAGTTATTATGCGGTGGGGAACACTGAAGCTTTCTTT. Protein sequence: CASSYYAVGNTEAFF.

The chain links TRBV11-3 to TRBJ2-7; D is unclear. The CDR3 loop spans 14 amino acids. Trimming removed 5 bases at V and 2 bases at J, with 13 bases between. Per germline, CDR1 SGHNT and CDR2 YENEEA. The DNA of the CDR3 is TGTGCCAGCAGCCCAACCTACTACGCCTACGAGCAGTACTTC. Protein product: CASSPTYYAYEQYF.